The following is a T cell receptor (beta chain) sequence with its context. This clonotype has at least ten counts. Its target antigen remains unknown. No qualities accompany the bases; no much larger clone lies one base away. To test the sensitivity and accuracy of the pipeline, known numbers of KT2, a T cell clone whose TCR had already been sequenced, were spiked into unfractionated PBMC. A range of KT2-to-PBMC ratios was produced by mixing KT2 cells with a fixed number of PBMC. This sample is part of a study of quantifying T cell responses using KT2 cells (dated by TCRdb to about 2017). Study-wide context: RNA was DNase-treated and reverse transcribed with TCR alpha and beta constant-region primers, mostly using SuperScript III. To prevent over-amplification, PCR2 was performed as a SYBR Green qPCR and halted at a predetermined fluorescence threshold. The efficiency of the T4 ligation step under optimum conditions was estimated to be greater than 9%.

Libraries were made using UMI-ligation and nested PCR. A single-stranded oligonucleotide carrying the Illumina SP2 sequence and a UMI was ligated to the cDNA 3' end using T4 RNA ligase 1. PCR1 used roughly 4 cycles (98 degrees C 15 s, 69 degrees C 30 s, 72 degrees C 40 s), and the beta primer was an equimolar mix of RC1.1 and RC1.2 that covered TRBC1 and TRBC2. Starting at PCR2, TCR alpha and beta chains were handled separately, and sample indices and Illumina adaptors were added. The UMI was composed of 12 random nucleotides, arranged as two hexamers separated by a spacer, and was positioned after an 8-base spacer. Sequencing was done on an Illumina MiSeq using v2 2x251 paired-end chemistry, usually with about a dozen samples per run. PhiX DNA at roughly 5-8% was added to each sequencing library to increase diversity. In the source study's methods: The raw reads were converted into FASTQ with bcl2fastq and then demultiplexed by dual indices with Demultiplexor. V and J genes were assigned by Decombinator through tag matching that permitted a single base-pair mismatch. Collapsinator used UMIs to correct both sequencing errors and frequency errors arising from PCR heterogeneity. CDR3Translator turned Decombinator identifiers into nucleotide sequence, translated that sequence into amino acids, and pulled out the CDR3 based on C- and N-terminal motifs. A cluster of KT2 sequences that shared one unique molecular identifier was counted as a single distinct KT2 TCR. TCRdb trimmed public reads at Q25 via fastp, called clones via MiXCR and kept in-frame beta chains. CDR3 protein duplicates are merged, each entry listing the most common genes and DNA. These V and J calls rely on TCRdb rather than the paper's analysis. Present in this sample are approximately 50,000 distinct CDR3 sequences, 11% of which were seen just once. The ten largest clones add up to about 10% of the sample.

Relative to germline, V is missing 5 bases and J is missing 3 bases, with 16 bases of the junction outside any gene match. The CDR3 contains 17 residues, cysteine and phenylalanine counted. Only the CDR3 DNA stays, 51 bases, in frame from base 1. Sequences SEHNR (CDR1) and FQNEAQ (CDR2) are obtained from the germline V gene (reference sequence). General conclusions and limits of the study: No side-by-side comparison of the pipeline with other TCR sequencing techniques was included in the study. At very high KT2 spike-in numbers, detection of KT2 sequences reached saturation. KT2 sequences were still detected at the lowest spike-in tested, roughly one KT2 cell per 100,000 PBMC. Over several orders of magnitude, the number of KT2 alpha and beta sequences rose linearly with the number of KT2 cells put in.

This chain is built from TRBV7-9 and TRBJ2-7, with TRBD1 matching 7 junction bases. This TCR derives from a human donor. Specimen: PBMCs spiked with cells of the T cell clone KT2. The bases are TGTGCCAGCAGCGGACCGGGACAGAATATCGGGATCTACGAGCAGTACTTC. Its product reads: CASSGPGQNIGIYEQYF.